The 26 T cell receptor beta chains listed next were all sequenced from one sample in a study of shared clonotypes between healthy human individuals. Profiling relied on immunoSEQ multiplex PCR, and the TCRdb table lists in-frame clones only, not all of them. The data hold more than 900,000 clones, with about 84% observed a single time. Sequencing was performed on memory CD4+ T cells from PBMCs. The subset denotes: CD45RA-negative fraction. These receptors came from a man between 18 and 29 years old in good health. Some clones in this sample may be carry-over from other donors' samples.

The rearrangement joins TRBV6-5 to TRBJ2-7; a weak D match, TRBD1 (5 bases). V lost 6 bases to trimming and J lost 6 bases, with 21 bases between them. From germline, CDR1 is MNHEY and CDR2 SVGAGI. This CDR3 region has 15 residues. CDR3 in DNA: TGTGCCAGCAGCCTAGGGGTGGTGCAGGGCAGCGAGCAGTACTTC. It translates to CASSLGVVQGSEQYF.

Concerning this clone: Other DNA sequences in the sample encode the same CDR3. This chain uses TRBV7-2 with TRBJ2-5; the D call may be TRBD1 or TRBD2 (5 bases each). V dropped 5 bases and J dropped 5 bases, with 12 bases sitting between them. The CDR3 has 13 residues. Per the germline V gene, CDR1 is SGHTA and CDR2 is FQGNSA. This CDR3 is CASSPRGGETQYF. The CDR3 bases are TGTGCCAGCAGCCCGAGGGGCGGGGAGACCCAGTACTTC.

The chain employs TRBV15 and TRBJ2-1; 11 nucleotides agree with TRBD2. Germline loops: CDR1 LNHNV, CDR2 YYDKDF (reference sequence). CDR3 length equals 16 residues. With 5 bases clipped from V and 4 bases from J, the junction kept 7 bases outside the gene matches. CDR3 DNA: TGTGCCACCAGCCCACTCGGGACTAGCGGTTACAATGAGCAGTTCTTC. Its protein product is CATSPLGTSGYNEQFF.

This chain uses TRBV7-9 with TRBJ2-1, with D possibly matching TRBD1 (6 bases). V was cut by 1 base and J by 10 bases, with 11 bases left in between. Germline V gives CDR1 SEHNR, CDR2 FQNEAQ (reference sequence). This CDR3 has 13 amino acids. CDR3 nucleotide sequence: TGTGCCAGCAGCTTAGTCGTAGGACAGGAGCAGTTCTTC. It is translated as CASSLVVGQEQFF.

The gene calls are TRBV27 and TRBJ2-7; the match to TRBD1 covers 8 bases. The V gene's germline CDR1 is MNHEY and CDR2 SMNVEV (reference sequence). This CDR3 is 13 amino acids long. Trimming removed 5 bases from V and 2 bases from J; junction bases left unmatched: 2. The CDR3, as DNA: TGTGCCAGCAGTCCGGGACAGGCCTACGAGCAGTACTTC. Translation: CASSPGQAYEQYF.

About this clone: A read error is likely here: a far larger clone is one base away. In the same sample, other DNA sequences code for this CDR3. The CDR3 sequence: CASSSSSNQPQHF. In DNA, the CDR3 is TGTGCCAGCAGCTCGAGCAGCAATCAGCCCCAGCATTTT. This sequence joins TRBV28 and TRBJ1-5; no reliable D call. Germline-derived CDR1 and CDR2 are MDHEN and SYDVKM. CDR3 length: 13 amino acids. Deletions cut 6 bases from V and 1 base from J, with 7 bases between. Based on the CDR3 plus reference TRBV28 and TRBJ1-5, the full variable domain is DVKVTQSSRYLVKRTGEKVFLECVQDMDHENMFWYRQDPGLGLRLIYFSYDVKMKEKGDIPEGYSVSREKKERFSLILESASTNQTSMYLCASSSSSNQPQHFGDGTRLSIL.

The rearrangement uses TRBV7-9 and TRBJ1-2, with unresolved D. CDR3 length: 13 residues. V gave up 3 bases and J gave up 4 bases, with 9 bases separating them. CDR1 is SEHNR, CDR2 FQNEAQ, per germline (reference sequence). DNA of the CDR3: TGTGCCAGCAGCTTGCGGGTAGGCTATGGCTACACCTTC. Amino acid sequence: CASSLRVGYGYTF. The full variable domain, in which reference TRBV7-9 and TRBJ1-2 provide the parts outside the CDR3, is DTGVSQNPRHKITKRGQNVTFRCDPISEHNRLYWYRQTLGQGPEFLTYFQNEAQLEKSRLLSDRFSAERPKGSFSTLEIQRTEQGDSAMYLCASSLRVGYGYTFGSGTRLTVV.

This clone was found many times. The same CDR3 also results from other DNA sequences found in this sample. The rearrangement links TRBV5-6 to TRBJ2-3; D not certain. V lost 4 bases to trimming and J lost 2 bases, with 2 bases between them. This CDR3 is built from 11 residues. Germline CDR1 reads SGHDT; CDR2 reads YYEEEE. The CDR3 nucleotides read TGTGCCAGCAGCACCACAGATACGCAGTATTTT. Translation: CASSTTDTQYF.

The V call is TRBV5-6, the J call TRBJ2-1, with 7 bases lining up with TRBD2. Germline CDR1 is SGHDT and CDR2 is YYEEEE. This CDR3 is 13 amino acids long. Unmatched junction bases numbered 5, after V lost 1 base and J lost 10 bases. CDR3 amino acids: CASSLLRGGEQFF. Written as DNA, the CDR3 is TGTGCCAGCAGCTTGTTAAGGGGAGGGGAGCAGTTCTTC.

The V and J genes are TRBV29-1 and TRBJ2-2, with D unresolved. The V gene's germline CDR1 is SQVTM and CDR2 ANQGSEA. This CDR3 has 14 residues. V was cut by 7 bases and J by 2 bases, with 14 bases left in between. The CDR3 sequence: CSAARDQNTGELFF. CDR3 nucleotide sequence: TGCAGCGCTGCCCGCGACCAAAACACCGGGGAGCTGTTTTTT.

This rearrangement joins TRBV5-1 to TRBJ2-6; no definite D call. The CDR3 runs to 14 residues. Germline V gives CDR1 SGHRS, CDR2 YFSETQ. V lost 0 bases and J 2 bases, leaving 3 bases between the germline ends. The CDR3, as DNA: TGCGCCAGCAGCTTGGAACCTGGGGCCAACGTCCTGACTTTC. It yields the protein CASSLEPGANVLTF.

The chain is built from TRBV5-1 and TRBJ1-2, with TRBD1 matching 7 bases. Germline CDR1 reads SGHRS; CDR2 reads YFSETQ. J lost 8 bases, V lost 4 bases, and 11 bases had no gene match. The CDR3 runs to 14 residues. CDR3 region: CASSVDRQGRGYTF. CDR3 DNA sequence: TGCGCCAGCAGCGTGGACAGGCAGGGGCGCGGCTACACCTTC.

The V and J genes are TRBV9 and TRBJ1-1; no firm D call. The CDR3 runs 13 residues. Germline V gene data show CDR1 as SGDLS and CDR2 as YYNGEE. The V gene lost 1 base and the J gene lost 5 bases, with 9 bases spanning the gap. CDR3 nucleotides: TGTGCCAGCAGCGTAACATCGGCAACTGAAGCTTTCTTT. Its protein is CASSVTSATEAFF.

The V and J genes are TRBV11-2 and TRBJ2-5; D tentatively fits TRBD1 or TRBD2 (5 bases each). V lost 1 base to trimming and J lost 5 bases, with 20 bases between them. Germline V gives CDR1 SGHAT, CDR2 FQNNGV. The CDR3 is 17 amino acids. The CDR3 DNA reads as TGTGCCAGCAGCTTAGGAGCTCAAGTGGGGGATCTGGAGACCCAGTACTTC. Protein sequence: CASSLGAQVGDLETQYF.

The chain couples TRBV5-1 to TRBJ2-3, with 10 bases lining up with TRBD2. From germline, CDR1 is SGHRS and CDR2 YFSETQ. J was trimmed by 1 base and V by 0 bases; bases with no gene match: 5. CDR3 length: 17 residues. The CDR3 loop is CASSLGPGTSGTDTQYF. CDR3 DNA: TGCGCCAGCAGCTTGGGTCCCGGGACTAGCGGCACAGATACGCAGTATTTT.

Ten or more counts support this clone. This rearrangement joins TRBV9 to TRBJ2-7, with 7 bases that match TRBD1. Germline CDR1 and CDR2: SGDLS and YYNGEE. The CDR3 consists of 13 residues. V shed 3 bases and J 13 bases; nucleotides not matched to a gene: 13. The CDR3, as DNA: TGTGCCAGCAGCGCGGAGGTACAGGGGCCCAACTACTTC. Translated, it gives CASSAEVQGPNYF.

The chain carries TRBV7-9 and TRBJ1-5; D remains ambiguous. The CDR3 runs 12 residues. Germline V gives CDR1 SEHNR, CDR2 FQNEAQ (reference sequence). With 3 bases removed from V and 7 bases from J, the gap between germline ends came to 7 bases. CDR3 region: CASSFLGQPQHF. CDR3 nucleotide sequence: TGTGCCAGCAGCTTTCTAGGCCAGCCCCAGCATTTT. The whole variable domain, filled in from reference TRBV7-9 and TRBJ1-5, reads DTGVSQNPRHKITKRGQNVTFRCDPISEHNRLYWYRQTLGQGPEFLTYFQNEAQLEKSRLLSDRFSAERPKGSFSTLEIQRTEQGDSAMYLCASSFLGQPQHFGDGTRLSIL.

This clone was seen just once. This chain links TRBV10-3 with TRBJ2-7; D is possibly TRBD1 (6 bases). The germline V and J ends were trimmed by 6 bases and 0 bases, with 9 bases remaining between them. This CDR3 is 13 amino acids long. Germline V CDR1 and CDR2: ENHRY, SYGVKD. CDR3 coding DNA: TGTGCCATCAGACAGGGACCCTCCTACGAGCAGTACTTC. The encoded protein is CAIRQGPSYEQYF.

This clone came up many times. This chain connects TRBV7-2 to TRBJ1-2, with 10 bases that match TRBD1. The ends lost 5 bases at V and 2 bases at J; junction bases unmatched: 8. The germline CDR1 and CDR2 sequences are SGHTA and FQGNSA. This CDR3 contains 16 residues. DNA of the CDR3: TGTGCCAGCAGCCGGACAGGGGGGAGGTTAAACTATGGCTACACCTTC. Amino acids: CASSRTGGRLNYGYTF.

This chain joins TRBV5-1 and TRBJ1-1; D is unclear. The CDR3 runs 14 residues. V was trimmed by 0 bases and J by 3 bases, leaving 9 bases between them. Germline CDR1 and CDR2: SGHRS and YFSETQ. The CDR3 bases are TGCGCCAGCAGCTTGGGCGGGTTGTACACTGAAGCTTTCTTT. This sequence encodes CASSLGGLYTEAFF.

This rearrangement joins TRBV19 to TRBJ1-1, with 8 positions matching TRBD1. The V gene end was trimmed by 5 bases and the J gene end by 7 bases; junction bases not matched to a gene: 9. The CDR3 length is 14 residues. Germline CDR1 reads LNHDA; CDR2 reads SQIVND (reference sequence). CDR3 DNA sequence: TGTGCCAGTAGTCCAGGGGGCGACCGATTTGAAGCTTTCTTT. Its translation: CASSPGGDRFEAFF.

This chain connects TRBV7-8 to TRBJ1-5; 8 bases match TRBD1. Losses at the gene ends were 4 bases for V and 0 bases for J; bases not matched to a gene: 8. The CDR3 has 17 residues. CDR1 is SGHVS and CDR2 is FQNEAQ in the germline V gene. CDR3 amino acids: CASSSTTGAYSNQPQHF. The CDR3 nucleotides are TGTGCCAGCAGCTCAACGACAGGGGCGTATAGCAATCAGCCCCAGCATTTT.

This chain connects TRBV6-5 to TRBJ2-2; 8 positions match TRBD2. After removal of 2 bases from V and 4 bases from J, the junction contained 6 bases not matched to a gene. The CDR3 sequence is 16 residues long. In germline, CDR1 is MNHEY, CDR2 SVGAGI. The DNA of the CDR3 is TGTGCCAGCAGTTACCGACCGACTAGCGCCACCGGGGAGCTGTTTTTT. It encodes CASSYRPTSATGELFF.

The genes are TRBV5-1 and TRBJ1-1; D possibly corresponds to TRBD1 (6 bases). Germline CDR1 reads SGHRS; CDR2 reads YFSETQ. Trimming left V 7 bases short and J 1 base short, with 11 bases between. The CDR3 consists of 13 residues. The CDR3, as DNA: TGCGCCAGCGGGGGACACGCGAACACTGAAGCTTTCTTT. This codes for CASGGHANTEAFF.

The chain joins TRBV4-1 to TRBJ1-2; tentative D call: TRBD1 (5 bases). CDR1 and CDR2 (germline): MGHRA, YSYEKL. Trimming shortened V by 4 bases and J by 4 bases, and 16 bases separated the two germline ends. The CDR3 runs 15 residues. The CDR3 protein is CASSRGFGGGYGYTF. DNA of the CDR3: TGCGCCAGCAGCCGTGGATTTGGGGGGGGCTATGGCTACACCTTC.

As concerns this clone: The identical CDR3 is also encoded by other nucleotide sequences in the sample. V and J are TRBV30 and TRBJ1-1; D is perhaps TRBD1 (5 bases). Germline CDR1 is GTSNPN and CDR2 is SVGIG (reference sequence). CDR3 length equals 12 residues. The V gene lost 4 bases and the J gene lost 4 bases, with 10 bases spanning the gap. DNA for the CDR3: TGTGCCTGGACAGGGCTAACCACTGAAGCTTTCTTT. Residues: CAWTGLTTEAFF.